This T cell receptor beta chain was observed in a study of cytomegalovirus exposure and HLA in healthy donors. Background on the study: An analysis done earlier identified more than 100 million unique TCR beta sequences from about 179 million T cells.

The PCR used 60 Vbeta and 13 Jbeta primers. TCRdb keeps only in-frame clones here, not all; method: immunoSEQ multiplex PCR. The data contain some 190,000 clones, more than 70% of them singletons. For this clone: Other DNA sequences in this sample translate to the same CDR3.

The sequence was collected from a man aged 25 to 40 in good health and CMV-seropositive. The sample was PBMCs.

CDR3 bases: TGTGCCAGCAGCTTAGTTTCAGGTAGCTCTGGAAACACCATATATTTT. As protein: CASSLVSGSSGNTIYF. The V gene is TRBV7-9, the J gene TRBJ1-3; D is unresolved. The CDR3 is 16 residues long. The germline gives CDR1 SEHNR, CDR2 FQNEAQ (reference sequence). V was clipped by 1 base and J by 0 bases, with 10 bases between them.